The T cell receptor beta chain described here comes from a study of blood T cells in healthy people across ages. Study summary: About one barcoded beta molecule per two T cells came from capture by template switching.

Samples each yielded at least 6 micrograms of total RNA. The germline V and J ends were trimmed by 1 base and 4 bases, with 14 bases remaining between them. Germline V gene sequence: CDR1 SGDLS, CDR2 YYNGEE. The CDR3 has 15 amino acids. A second PCR of about 6 to 11 cycles used a sample-barcoded 5' primer and a J-beta primer mix. MiXCR, run by TCRdb on the 5' RACE reads, gives a single entry per CDR3 protein. Among over 600,000 distinct CDR3 sequences listed, 20% to 25% were seen once. Source material: blood. The clonotype was recovered from a man aged 70-80 years in good health. The V call is TRBV9, the J call TRBJ1-2; D possibly corresponds to TRBD1 (6 bases). CDR3 region: CASSVLAGGSYGYTF. The CDR3 bases are TGTGCCAGCAGCGTATTGGCGGGGGGCAGCTATGGCTACACCTTC.